This TCR beta chain was retrieved from a study of blood T cell repertoires in COVID-19. Looking at the study overall: Spain, Italy and the United States supplied samples that represented acute and convalescent COVID-19.

This clone was detected only once. During active infection, Seattle patients enrolled and were then monitored through disease. Germline lookup yields CDR1 SGDLS and CDR2 YYNGEE. The junction had 3 bases not matched to a gene; V was cut back by 0 bases and J by 3 bases. The CDR3 spans 15 residues. In the original workflow: Nucleated cell number was recorded as an estimate derived from reference gene primer amplification. Data came from immunoSEQ multiplex PCR; TCRdb stores just in-frame clones and leaves some out. That table supplies the V and J calls and clone size; D and trimming were determined from the DNA. The table shows 75,000 to 90,000 clones, with 60% to 80% occurring only once.

Input material: peripheral blood. The sequence came from a man aged 60 to 75 with COVID-19, enrolled during active disease. This sequence joins TRBV9 and TRBJ2-3; 8 bases are a match to TRBD1. CDR3 coding DNA: TGTGCCAGCAGCGTAGGCAGGGGGCAAACAGATACGCAGTATTTT. Amino acids: CASSVGRGQTDTQYF.